These 18 T cell receptor beta chains were sequenced from one sample in a study of T-cell reconstitution after alpha-beta-depleted transplantation in children. As it was prepared, the TCRbeta library received unique molecular identifiers. TCRdb re-derived calls from the PCR reads in MiXCR, one entry per CDR3 protein. The sample yields 90,000 to 95,000 distinct CDR3 sequences, 10% to 15% seen once. Here the sequenced sample was PBMCs from the stem cell graft donor, taken from the stem cell graft. All receptors derive from a human donor who donated a stem cell graft to a child with inherited bone marrow failure.

At least ten counts were recorded for this clonotype. The chain recombines TRBV6-5 with TRBJ1-6; D not resolved. Trimming pared 0 bases from V and 0 bases from J, leaving 9 bases between. The CDR3 runs 17 residues. CDR1 MNHEY and CDR2 SVGAGI come from the germline V gene. CDR3 amino acids: CASSYSALSSYNSPLHF. DNA of the CDR3: TGTGCCAGCAGTTACTCGGCCCTGAGCTCCTATAATTCACCCCTCCACTTT.

V usage is TRBV5-8 and J usage is TRBJ2-3; 9 nucleotides match TRBD1. CDR1 SGHTS and CDR2 YDEGEE come from the germline V gene. The CDR3 consists of 20 residues. Trimming at V came to 2 bases and at J to 1 base, leaving 17 bases not matched to a gene. CDR3 sequence (DNA): TGTGCCAGCAGCTTTAGTTGGGGACGTGACCGGACAGGGGGCACAGATACGCAGTATTTT. Translating gives CASSFSWGRDRTGGTDTQYF.

Many counts were recorded for this clonotype. This rearrangement joins TRBV5-6 to TRBJ2-3, with D possibly matching TRBD2 (6 bases). V was shortened by 8 bases and J by 3 bases, with 10 bases between the two germline ends. CDR1 is SGHDT and CDR2 is YYEEEE in the germline V gene. The CDR3 contains 12 residues. The DNA of the CDR3 is TGTGCCAGTGGCGGGGTTACAGATACGCAGTATTTT. This codes for CASGGVTDTQYF.

The chain recombines TRBV29-1 with TRBJ2-7; possible D gene TRBD2, 5 bases. V shed 6 bases and J shed 3 bases, with 15 bases lying between them. The CDR3 is made up of 13 amino acids. Germline V gene lookup returns CDR1 SQVTM and CDR2 ANQGSEA. CDR3 coding DNA: TGCAGCGTCCTAACCGGGAACATCTACGAGCAGTACTTC. Encoded protein: CSVLTGNIYEQYF.

This clonotype was detected many times. The genes are TRBV6-2 or TRBV6-3 and TRBJ2-7; 8 bases align to TRBD1. Germline V gene data show CDR1 as MNHEY and CDR2 as SVGEGT. J gave up 5 bases and V 2 bases, and 2 bases lay outside the gene matches. The CDR3 is 13 residues long. The CDR3 reads CASSYAGGHEQYF. The CDR3 nucleotides are TGTGCCAGCAGTTACGCAGGGGGCCACGAGCAGTACTTC.

The sample holds many counts of this clonotype. The chain couples TRBV5-6 to TRBJ2-5; D is ambiguous. This CDR3 region has 15 residues. Germline V lookup: CDR1 SGHDT, CDR2 YYEEEE. V lost 0 bases, J lost 7 bases, and 16 bases lay in between. The DNA of the CDR3 is TGTGCCAGCAGCTTGGTTCCCACGGCCCCGGGGACCCAGTACTTC. This sequence encodes CASSLVPTAPGTQYF.

This clonotype was seen repeatedly, ten times or more. The rearrangement uses TRBV12-3 or TRBV12-4 and TRBJ2-3; D not certain. The V and J ends lost 7 bases and 1 base respectively, with 9 bases between them. CDR3 length: 13 amino acids. CDR3 DNA: TGTGCCAGCACTCCTAGGGGCACAGATACGCAGTATTTT. The encoded protein is CASTPRGTDTQYF.

The CDR3 is CASSVEVNTEAFF. The CDR3 DNA reads TGTGCCAGCAGCGTAGAAGTGAACACTGAAGCTTTCTTT. The chain has TRBV9 and TRBJ1-1; no definite D call. Germline V gene data show CDR1 as SGDLS and CDR2 as YYNGEE. The CDR3 is made up of 13 amino acids. V was cut by 0 bases and J by 0 bases, with 3 bases left in between.

The sample holds a few counts of this clonotype. The J gene is TRBJ2-1, the V gene TRBV14; tentative D call: TRBD2 (5 bases). The CDR3 is 13 residues long. From germline, CDR1 is SGHDN and CDR2 FVKESK. Deletions cut 3 bases from V and 3 bases from J, with 6 bases between. CDR3 loop: CASSHGLYNEQFF. The CDR3 DNA sequence: TGTGCCAGCAGCCATGGACTCTACAATGAGCAGTTCTTC.

The rearrangement links TRBV28 to TRBJ1-2, with D tentatively TRBD1 (6 bases). This CDR3 is built from 13 residues. V lost 5 bases to trimming and J lost 5 bases, with 12 bases between them. Germline V lookup: CDR1 MDHEN, CDR2 SYDVKM. CDR3 sequence: CASSPAGEYGYTF. The CDR3 DNA follows: TGTGCCAGCAGTCCCGCAGGGGAATATGGCTACACCTTC.

There are a few counts of this clonotype. The chain joins TRBV7-9 to TRBJ1-2; D is unclear. Trimming shortened V by 5 bases and J by 3 bases, and 16 bases separated the two germline ends. The CDR3 consists of 15 residues. CDR1 and CDR2 from the germline V gene are SEHNR and FQNEAQ (reference sequence). The CDR3 here is CASSPDLGIYYGYTF. DNA of the CDR3: TGTGCCAGCAGCCCCGATTTGGGGATTTACTATGGCTACACCTTC.

This clonotype has a count of ten or more. The V call is TRBV10-3, the J call TRBJ1-5; no clear D gene. This CDR3 contains 19 residues. The V gene's germline CDR1 is ENHRY and CDR2 SYGVKD. Trimming stripped 1 base from V and 3 bases from J, with 22 bases between. In DNA, the CDR3 is TGTGCCATCAGTGAGTTTCTCCCAGCCATGGGAGCCTTCAATCAGCCCCAGCATTTT. It is translated as CAISEFLPAMGAFNQPQHF.

The chain combines TRBV18 with TRBJ1-2, with 10 bases matching TRBD1. The CDR3 runs 18 residues. After removal of 1 base from V and 3 bases from J, the junction contained 11 bases not matched to a gene. The germline CDR1 and CDR2 sequences are KGHSH and LQKENI. CDR3 sequence (DNA): TGTGCCAGCTCACCACGGGACAGGGGCCTCTACCGCGACTATGGCTACACCTTC. It translates to CASSPRDRGLYRDYGYTF. The variable domain in full, completed from reference TRBV18 and TRBJ1-2, reads NAGVMQNPRHLVRRRGQEARLRCSPMKGHSHVYWYRQLPEEGLKFMVYLQKENIIDESGMPKERFSAEFPKEGPSILRIQQVVRGDSAAYFCASSPRDRGLYRDYGYTFGSGTRLTVV.

This clonotype was seen repeatedly, ten times or more. CDR3 loop: CASSQEGGKYGYTF. CDR3 in DNA: TGCGCCAGCAGCCAAGAGGGGGGAAAGTATGGCTACACCTTC. The chain uses TRBV4-1 and TRBJ1-2; D is perhaps TRBD1 (5 bases). V gave up 0 bases and J gave up 5 bases, with 10 bases separating them. The CDR3 extends over 14 amino acids. Germline V gene sequence: CDR1 MGHRA, CDR2 YSYEKL.

In this sample, this clonotype turned up many times. The genes are TRBV3-1 and TRBJ1-5; D is perhaps TRBD1 (5 bases). The CDR3 has 16 amino acids. The V gene's germline CDR1 is LGHDT and CDR2 YNNKEL (reference sequence). Trimming shortened V by 4 bases and J by 1 base, and 14 bases separated the two germline ends. The CDR3, as DNA: TGTGCCAGCAGCCCGGGACTCATCGTGAGCAATCAGCCCCAGCATTTT. Translation gives CASSPGLIVSNQPQHF.

This sequence joins TRBV25-1 and TRBJ2-1, with a tentative D call TRBD1 (5 bases). The CDR3 extends over 17 amino acids. V was clipped by 1 base and J by 6 bases, with 19 bases between them. Germline V CDR1 and CDR2: MGHDK, SYGVNS. In DNA, the CDR3 is TGTGCCAGCAGTGAATCGTTTGGGCAGGGTCTGGCCAATGAGCAGTTCTTC. Translation: CASSESFGQGLANEQFF.

This clonotype was recorded a few times. This chain uses TRBV19 with TRBJ1-5; D gene ambiguous. V dropped 6 bases and J dropped 5 bases, with 14 bases sitting between them. Germline lookup yields CDR1 LNHDA and CDR2 SQIVND (reference sequence). This CDR3 region has 14 residues. The CDR3 loop reads CASSPRPPHQPQHF. The CDR3, as DNA: TGTGCCAGTAGCCCAAGGCCCCCGCATCAGCCCCAGCATTTT. Supplemented by reference TRBV19 and TRBJ1-5, the full variable domain reads DGGITQSPKYLFRKEGQNVTLSCEQNLNHDAMYWYRQDPGQGLRLIYYSQIVNDFQKGDIAEGYSVSREKKESFPLTVTSAQKNPTAFYLCASSPRPPHQPQHFGDGTRLSIL.

There are many counts of this clonotype. The V and J genes are TRBV6-2 or TRBV6-3 and TRBJ1-1, with 7 bases fitting TRBD1. The CDR3 contains 16 residues. CDR1 is MNHEY, CDR2 SVGEGT, per germline. Trimming cost V 2 bases and J 11 bases; bases outside gene matches: 17. The CDR3 sequence is CASSYAPLGGGIEAFF. The CDR3 DNA follows: TGTGCCAGCAGTTACGCCCCATTGGGAGGGGGCATCGAGGCTTTCTTT.